Included here is one T cell receptor (beta chain) sequence, with context. Its antigen is as yet unknown. The V gene end was trimmed by 0 bases and the J gene end by 5 bases; junction bases not matched to a gene: 7. CDR3 length: 15 amino acids. Looked up from germline, CDR1 is SGHRS and CDR2 is YFSETQ. The source of the sample is a study of post-analysis software for immune sequencing data. Study-wide results and limits: In patients, five or six TRBV segments were more frequent than in controls, with TRBV5-6, TRBV5-1 and TRBV20-1 among them.

Prepared TCR beta cDNA libraries contained unique molecular identifiers. TCRdb called the PCR reads again in MiXCR, with one record for every CDR3 protein. The sample lists 650,000 to 850,000 distinct CDR3 sequences, about 57% seen once, with around 4.5% in the top ten. The TCR was taken from a girl aged 10 to 17 with multiple sclerosis. This sequence joins TRBV5-1 and TRBJ2-5; 7 bases align to TRBD1. The sample consisted of blood. The CDR3 DNA sequence: TGCGCCAGCAGCTTGGCAACGACAGGGTCGGAGACCCAGTACTTC. Translation gives CASSLATTGSETQYF.